A single sample gave rise to the 11 T cell receptor beta chains below, sequenced in a study of naive and memory T cell subsets. The study, taken as a whole, reports: Possibly reflecting memory cells re-expressing CD45RA, a few larger clonotypes occurred in naive repertoires, especially CD8.

Their antigens remain unidentified. The beta constant-region primer was an equimolar mix of two oligonucleotides covering TRBC1 and TRBC2. Nested alpha and beta constant-region primers with the SP2 primer drove four PCR rounds on ligated cDNA. TCRdb reprocessed the UMI-ligation and nested PCR reads with MiXCR, giving one entry per CDR3 protein. The table has around 83,000 distinct CDR3 sequences, roughly 12% seen once. Sequenced material: naive CD4+ T cells from blood. The receptors were sampled from a human donor in good health.

This clonotype was counted a few times. The V call is TRBV7-6, the J call TRBJ1-5; 7 bases are a match to TRBD1. V was pared by 3 bases and J by 2 bases, with 16 bases of the junction left unmatched. The CDR3 is 19 amino acids. CDR1 SGHVS and CDR2 FNYEAQ come from the germline V gene. The CDR3 here is CASSFTGDGTPSGNQPQHF. The CDR3 nucleotides are TGTGCCAGCAGCTTTACAGGGGATGGGACGCCTTCGGGCAATCAGCCCCAGCATTTT.

The table lists this clonotype with a few counts. J is TRBJ2-1 and V is TRBV7-3; perhaps TRBD2 as D (7 bases). V was clipped by 5 bases and J by 3 bases, with 29 bases between them. Germline lookup yields CDR1 SGHTA and CDR2 FQGTGA. The CDR3 spans 20 residues. CDR3 residues: CASSPRGGREPQLGYNEQFF. The CDR3 DNA follows: TGTGCCAGCAGCCCGAGGGGGGGGCGGGAACCACAGTTGGGCTACAATGAGCAGTTCTTC.

This clonotype was counted ten times or more. The V and J genes are TRBV20-1 and TRBJ2-3; D is unresolved. CDR1 is DFQATT, CDR2 SNEGSKA, per germline (reference sequence). The V end was cut by 4 bases, the J end by 3 bases, with 11 bases between. The CDR3 totals 13 residues. The CDR3, as DNA: TGCAGTGCTACGGCTTGGGAAACAGATACGCAGTATTTT. Amino acid sequence: CSATAWETDTQYF.

This clonotype was found many times. This sequence joins TRBV3-1 and TRBJ1-2, with D possibly TRBD1 on 6 matching bases. CDR1 is LGHDT, CDR2 YNNKEL, per germline (reference sequence). The length of the CDR3 is 15 residues. Trimming stripped 4 bases from V and 4 bases from J, with 16 bases between. This CDR3 reads CASSRAGVIVYGYTF. CDR3 bases: TGTGCCAGCAGCCGAGCAGGGGTCATTGTCTATGGCTACACCTTC.

This clonotype has only a few counts. V is TRBV6-2 or TRBV6-3 and J is TRBJ2-2; D is undetermined. V was pared by 2 bases and J by 4 bases, with 14 bases between. This CDR3 contains 16 residues. Germline values: CDR1 MNHEY, CDR2 SVGEGT. The CDR3 reads CASSYGLGLPTGELFF. For the CDR3, the DNA is TGTGCCAGCAGTTACGGCCTAGGCCTTCCCACCGGGGAGCTGTTTTTT.

A few counts support this clonotype. This chain connects TRBV29-1 to TRBJ2-1; 7 nucleotides line up with TRBD2. Germline CDR1 and CDR2: SQVTM and ANQGSEA. There are 12 residues in the CDR3. The DNA of the CDR3 is TGCAGTATAAGCGGGAAGGTTAATGAGCAGTTCTTC. Its protein is CSISGKVNEQFF.

This clonotype was detected only a few times. CDR3 amino acids: CSVPQGPNEKLFF. In DNA form, the CDR3 reads TGCAGCGTCCCACAGGGGCCTAATGAAAAACTGTTTTTT. V gene TRBV29-1 combines with J gene TRBJ1-4; 7 nucleotides match TRBD1. The CDR3 is 13 residues long. Germline CDR1 is SQVTM and CDR2 is ANQGSEA. V trimming: 6 bases; J trimming: 3 bases; junction bases outside the gene matches: 4.

This clonotype was recorded at least ten times. The chain employs TRBV5-1 and TRBJ2-7; 9 bases map to TRBD1. The CDR3 consists of 17 residues. CDR1 and CDR2 (germline): SGHRS, YFSETQ. The V segment lost 3 bases and the J segment 3 bases; nucleotides outside the gene matches: 13. The CDR3 region has the DNA TGCGCCAGCAGCTCGCCCTACTCCGGGACAGGGATCTACGAGCAGTACTTC. Translating gives CASSSPYSGTGIYEQYF. Supplemented by reference TRBV5-1 and TRBJ2-7, the full variable domain reads KAGVTQTPRYLIKTRGQQVTLSCSPISGHRSVSWYQQTPGQGLQFLFEYFSETQRNKGNFPGRFSGRQFSNSRSEMNVSTLELGDSALYLCASSSPYSGTGIYEQYFGPGTRLTVT.

This sequence joins TRBV20-1 and TRBJ1-4; 10 nucleotides line up with TRBD1. In germline, CDR1 is DFQATT, CDR2 SNEGSKA (reference sequence). The CDR3 contains 15 residues. CDR3 sequence: CAWGDRGSTNEKLFF. As DNA, the CDR3 is TGCGCTTGGGGGGACAGGGGATCGACTAATGAAAAACTGTTTTTT.

This clonotype has ten or more counts. The V call is TRBV18, the J call TRBJ2-5; no definite D call. The CDR3 runs 14 residues. Per germline, CDR1 KGHSH and CDR2 LQKENI. V was clipped by 2 bases and J by 2 bases, with 9 bases between them. CDR3 amino acids: CASSPFGKQETQYF. CDR3 DNA: TGTGCCAGCTCACCATTCGGCAAACAAGAGACCCAGTACTTC.

The chain combines TRBV6-6 with TRBJ1-5, with D possibly matching TRBD1 (5 bases). V was trimmed by 2 bases and J by 3 bases, leaving 8 bases between them. Germline CDR1 and CDR2: MNHNY and SVGAGI (reference sequence). The CDR3 consists of 14 residues. CDR3 DNA: TGTGCCAGCAGTTACGCAGGGCCCAATCAGCCCCAGCATTTT. This codes for CASSYAGPNQPQHF.